This T cell receptor beta chain is drawn from a study of blood T cell repertoires in COVID-19. Study-level information: The United States, Italy and Spain supplied acute and convalescent COVID-19 samples. PBMCs, B-cell-depleted T cells, or T cells were the source of the cDNA or gDNA that made up the material.

Authors' data handling: Amplification from reference gene primers served as the basis for estimated nucleated cell counts. Method: immunoSEQ multiplex PCR; TCRdb's copy keeps in-frame clones and lacks some. V, J and clone size are those of that table, while D and trimming were read from the DNA. This table holds more than 95,000 clones, about four fifths found once. This CDR3 contains 16 residues. The ends lost 1 base at V and 5 bases at J; junction bases unmatched: 8. The V gene's germline CDR1 is SGHRS and CDR2 YFSETQ. This clone was observed a few times. The rearrangement links TRBV5-1 to TRBJ2-2; 7 nucleotides agree with TRBD1. The receptor was derived from a man between 60 and 70 years old with acute or convalescent COVID-19. Input material: peripheral blood. CDR3 sequence: CASSLSIRGQTGELFF. CDR3 in DNA: TGCGCCAGCAGCTTGTCGATAAGGGGGCAGACCGGGGAGCTGTTTTTT.